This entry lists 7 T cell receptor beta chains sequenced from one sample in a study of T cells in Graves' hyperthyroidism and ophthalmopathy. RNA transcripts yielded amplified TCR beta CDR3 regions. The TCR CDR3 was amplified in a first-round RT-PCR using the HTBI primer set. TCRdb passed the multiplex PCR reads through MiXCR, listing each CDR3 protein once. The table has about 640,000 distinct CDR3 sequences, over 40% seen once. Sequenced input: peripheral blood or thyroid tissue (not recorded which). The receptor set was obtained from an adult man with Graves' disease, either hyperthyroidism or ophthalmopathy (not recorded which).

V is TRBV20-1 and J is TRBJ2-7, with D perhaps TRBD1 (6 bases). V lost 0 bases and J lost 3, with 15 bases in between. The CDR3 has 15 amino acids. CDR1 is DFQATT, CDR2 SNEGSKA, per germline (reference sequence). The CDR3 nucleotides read TGCAGTGCTAGAGATGCCGGGACACCGCACTACGAGCAGTACTTC. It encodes CSARDAGTPHYEQYF.

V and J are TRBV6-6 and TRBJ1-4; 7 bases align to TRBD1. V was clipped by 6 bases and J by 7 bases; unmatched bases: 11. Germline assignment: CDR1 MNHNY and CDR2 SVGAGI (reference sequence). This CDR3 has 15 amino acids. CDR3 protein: CASRLNRGLFEKLFF. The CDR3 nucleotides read TGTGCCAGCAGGCTGAACAGGGGTTTGTTTGAAAAACTGTTTTTT.

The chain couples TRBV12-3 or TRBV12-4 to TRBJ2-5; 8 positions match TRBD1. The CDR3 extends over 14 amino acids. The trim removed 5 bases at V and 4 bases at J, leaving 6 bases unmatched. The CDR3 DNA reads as TGTGCCAGCAGTCCTGACAGGGGCGCAGAGACCCAGTACTTC. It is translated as CASSPDRGAETQYF.

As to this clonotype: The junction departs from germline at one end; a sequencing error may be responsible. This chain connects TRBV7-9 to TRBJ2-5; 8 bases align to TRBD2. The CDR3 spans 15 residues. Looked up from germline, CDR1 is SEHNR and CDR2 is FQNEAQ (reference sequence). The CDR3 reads CASSLGTSAGETQYF. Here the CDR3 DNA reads TGCGCCAGCAGCTTGGGGACTAGTGCCGGGGAGACCCAGTACTTC.

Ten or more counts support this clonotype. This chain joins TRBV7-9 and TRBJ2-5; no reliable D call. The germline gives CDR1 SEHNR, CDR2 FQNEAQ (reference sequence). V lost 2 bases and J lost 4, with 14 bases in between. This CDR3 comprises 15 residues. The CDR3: CASSLFPQYRETQYF. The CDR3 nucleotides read TGTGCCAGCAGCTTATTTCCCCAGTATCGAGAGACCCAGTACTTC.

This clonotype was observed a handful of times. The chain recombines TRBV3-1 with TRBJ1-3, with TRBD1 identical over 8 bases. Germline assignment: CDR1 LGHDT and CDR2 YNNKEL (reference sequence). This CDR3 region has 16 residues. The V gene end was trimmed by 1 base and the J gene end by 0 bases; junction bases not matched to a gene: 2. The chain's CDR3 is CASSQGTGISGNTIYF. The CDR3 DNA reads TGTGCCAGCAGCCAAGGGACAGGGATCTCTGGAAACACCATATATTTT.

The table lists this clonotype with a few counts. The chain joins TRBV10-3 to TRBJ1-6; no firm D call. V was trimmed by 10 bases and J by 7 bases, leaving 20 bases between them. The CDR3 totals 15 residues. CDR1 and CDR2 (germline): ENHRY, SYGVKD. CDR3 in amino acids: CASRTRTGPNSPLHF. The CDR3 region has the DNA TGTGCCAGCAGGACGAGAACCGGACCCAATTCACCCCTCCACTTT.